The clone carrying this T cell receptor beta chain was seen a single time. Its antigen is undetermined. The protocol was immunoSEQ multiplex PCR, while the TCRdb copy is restricted to in-frame clones and leaves out a portion. The top ten clones hold around 0.29% of a sample with fewer than 90,000 clones, about 88% of them seen once. The source of the sample is a study of OX40 agonist ivuxolimab in advanced cancers. Study as a whole: Intravenous ivuxolimab was administered to patients every 2 weeks at 0.01 to 10 mg/kg. Partial responses were achieved by three patients, one with hepatocellular carcinoma and two with cutaneous melanoma. Study-wide results and caveats: CD8+ T cells averaged more expanded clones than CD4+.

Trimming took 5 bases from V and 4 from J, leaving 18 bases between them. Germline V gene sequence: CDR1 SGHNT, CDR2 YYREEE (reference sequence). The CDR3 spans 15 residues. The sequences come from CD4+ or CD8+ T cells sorted from blood, collected in a trial of the OX40 agonist ivuxolimab. This receptor was taken from an adult with an advanced solid tumor such as melanoma, head and neck, liver or kidney cancer. The chain links TRBV5-4 to TRBJ1-2; D uncertain. CDR3 in amino acids: CASSTRTGPPYGYTF. CDR3 bases: TGTGCCAGCAGTACTCGGACGGGCCCCCCCTATGGCTACACCTTC.